The clone carrying this T cell receptor (beta chain) has a handful of counts. Its antigen remains unknown. The data were taken from a study of T cells after yellow fever vaccination. Whole-study findings and limits: A weaker but faster secondary response was observed, peaking on day 5 versus 15. Few clonotypes appeared in both CD4 and CD8 compartments.

Trimming cost V 4 bases and J 10 bases; bases outside gene matches: 16. The CDR3 contains 15 residues. CDR1 is SGHRS and CDR2 is YFSETQ in the germline V gene. 5'RACE template switching added a universal primer site and UMIs to TCR cDNA. TCRdb analysed the 5' RACE reads with MiXCR anew, one entry per CDR3 protein. The table has over 300,000 distinct CDR3 sequences, 3% to 4.5% seen once. The specimen was PBMCs, collected on the day of the yellow fever booster vaccination. This clonotype was sampled from a man between 18 and 35 years old who received the YFV17D yellow fever vaccine. The chain employs TRBV5-1 and TRBJ1-2; 7 nucleotides match TRBD1. The CDR3 nucleotides are TGCGCCAGCAGCGGCATGACAGGGTCTAAGATTGACTACACCTTC. Translation: CASSGMTGSKIDYTF.